The rows below give T cell receptor beta chains drawn from one sample of a study of blood T cell repertoires in COVID-19. This table comes from immunoSEQ multiplex PCR, and its TCRdb copy is limited to in-frame clones, with some not included. This sample has 65,000 to 85,000 clones, with 75% to 90% found just once. The source material was peripheral blood. The receptors derive from a man aged 50 to 60 with active COVID-19. CDR3s leave out the opening cysteine and the closing phenylalanine or tryptophan. Not every row has a clone size; where given, it reads once, few, many or a size class.

j_call clone_size v_call cdr3_aa
TRBJ1-1 NA TRBV19 ASSTWTGARTEAF
TRBJ1-2 NA TRBV9 ASSPRTGGEYGYT
TRBJ2-7 NA TRBV5-1 ASSQYDSYEQY
TRBJ2-1 once TRBV30 AWSVGPTTENEQF
TRBJ1-2 few TRBV9 ASSGGYRPNTYGYT
TRBJ1-1 NA TRBV7-9 ASSLWEGRPSTEAF
TRBJ2-7 once TRBV5-1 ASSPEGLLDYEQY
TRBJ1-1 once TRBV6-5 ASSYQARNTEAF
TRBJ2-2 few TRBV7-9 ASSFTRDSHTGELF
TRBJ1-1 NA TRBV7-9 ASSLEWSGAEAF
TRBJ2-7 NA TRBV5-5 ASSSTDRGSYEQY